Listed below are T cell receptor beta chains from one sample, sequenced in a study of regulatory T cells in long-lasting Graves disease. TCRdb recomputed calls from the multiplex PCR reads with MiXCR, one row per CDR3 protein. The sample carries under 500,000 distinct CDR3 sequences, around 21% recorded once. Specimen: peripheral blood mononuclear cells (PBMCs), collected when the disease was refractory, from a patient treated with antithyroid drugs. These TCRs come from a female donor with Graves disease. The CDR3 runs from the conserved cysteine through the conserved F or W.

v_call: TRBV20-1
j_call: TRBJ2-7
cdr3_aa: CSAPDRGHEQYF

v_call: TRBV3-1
j_call: TRBJ2-1
cdr3_aa: CASSPGLAGEGNEQFF

v_call: TRBV2
j_call: -
cdr3_aa: CASSERYNEQFF

v_call: TRBV6-2/TRBV6-3
j_call: TRBJ2-1
cdr3_aa: CASSPSIAGAYNEQFF

v_call: TRBV18
j_call: TRBJ1-2
cdr3_aa: CASSPQQGNYGYTF

v_call: TRBV20-1
j_call: TRBJ2-7
cdr3_aa: CSAPNRDRGYEQYF

v_call: TRBV4-1
j_call: TRBJ1-5
cdr3_aa: CASSQQGSRQPQHF

v_call: TRBV12-3/TRBV12-4
j_call: TRBJ2-3
cdr3_aa: CASSLADTQYF

v_call: TRBV6-4
j_call: TRBJ1-1
cdr3_aa: CASRASGGQAFF

v_call: TRBV20-1
j_call: TRBJ1-5
cdr3_aa: CSACDIGQGDQPQHF

v_call: TRBV7-9
j_call: TRBJ1-1
cdr3_aa: CASSLSGSEAFF

v_call: TRBV28
j_call: TRBJ2-7
cdr3_aa: CASSPETVLDSSYEQYF

v_call: TRBV29-1
j_call: TRBJ2-7
cdr3_aa: CSVDTWQGSSYEQYF

v_call: TRBV7-9
j_call: TRBJ2-5
cdr3_aa: CAIPRWPGGEETQYF

v_call: TRBV20-1
j_call: TRBJ1-5
cdr3_aa: CSAPPQGVNQPQHF

v_call: TRBV2
j_call: TRBJ2-2
cdr3_aa: CASSPFRRRRGLGELFF

v_call: TRBV28
j_call: TRBJ1-2
cdr3_aa: CASSRGEGGYTF

v_call: TRBV4-1
j_call: TRBJ2-7
cdr3_aa: CASSYSGTASSLF

v_call: TRBV6-2/TRBV6-3
j_call: TRBJ1-2
cdr3_aa: CASSSYGYTF

v_call: TRBV9
j_call: TRBJ1-2
cdr3_aa: CASSPRDSHYGYTF

v_call: TRBV27
j_call: TRBJ2-7
cdr3_aa: CASGRLAPYEQYF

v_call: TRBV7-3
j_call: TRBJ2-7
cdr3_aa: CASSSGPGNSYEQYF